This TCR beta chain was sequenced in a study of Tregs in tolerant kidney transplant recipients. An overnight rest at 37°C with about 220 IU/ml IL-2 preceded regulatory T cell sorting from thawed PBMCs. TCRdb's table, derived via immunoSEQ multiplex PCR, lists solely in-frame clones and lacks some. Here the sample spans 70,000 to 95,000 clones, 75% to 95% being singletons. Overall study findings and caveats: Changing PCR primers prevented nucleotide comparison between some patients' samples.

To note about this clone: The antigen remains undetermined.

The origin of this receptor is a human donor who received a combined kidney and bone marrow transplant. Sequenced here: Tregs from blood, sampled before the transplant.

CDR3 sequence reads: CASSTLAGNRNYNEQFF. The CDR3 DNA is TGTGCCAGTAGTACCCTAGCGGGCAATAGGAACTACAATGAGCAGTTCTTC. J is TRBJ2-1 and V is TRBV19; 8 bases fit TRBD2. Germline CDR1 and CDR2: LNHDA and SQIVND (reference sequence). V shed 4 bases and J 3 bases; nucleotides not matched to a gene: 11. The CDR3 is 17 residues long.